The 19 T cell receptor beta chains given below trace back to one sample, sequenced in a study of blood T cell repertoires in COVID-19. Here immunoSEQ multiplex PCR was the method, and the copy in TCRdb shows in-frame clones only, minus some. The sample consists of some 57,000 clones, 90% of them appearing once. Source material: peripheral blood. The receptors were sampled from a man between 60 and 70 years old with active COVID-19.

The chain has TRBV5-8 and TRBJ1-6; D is uncertain. CDR3 length: 14 residues. Trimming removed 0 bases from V and 6 bases from J, with 7 bases in between. The germline V gene has CDR1 SGHTS and CDR2 YDEGEE. The CDR3 loop is CASSLARVNSPLHF. CDR3 in DNA: TGTGCCAGCAGCTTGGCGAGAGTTAATTCACCCCTCCACTTT.

This clone was observed once. This chain joins TRBV5-5 and TRBJ1-2; 7 bases line up with TRBD1. In germline, CDR1 is SGHKS, CDR2 YYEKEE (reference sequence). Trimming took 5 bases from V and 6 from J; bases not matched to a gene: 10. This CDR3 contains 14 residues. The DNA of the CDR3 is TGTGCCAGCAGACCTAGGGACAGCTCCAATGGCTACACCTTC. Translated, it gives CASRPRDSSNGYTF.

The chain employs TRBV6-6 and TRBJ2-1; TRBD2 matches at 11 bases. J lost 8 bases, V lost 6 bases, and 6 bases had no gene match. This CDR3 region has 14 residues. CDR1 and CDR2 (germline): MNHNY, SVGAGI (reference sequence). The CDR3 region has the DNA TGTGCCAGCAGCCCACTAGCGGGAGTAGATGAGCAGTTCTTC. Its translation is CASSPLAGVDEQFF.

The V gene is TRBV6-6, the J gene TRBJ2-2; 9 bases map to TRBD2. Germline values: CDR1 MNHNY, CDR2 SVGAGI (reference sequence). The CDR3 totals 15 residues. With V trimmed by 6 bases and J by 5 bases, 7 bases remained unmatched. The CDR3 protein is CASSLAGGRTGELFF. The CDR3 DNA sequence: TGTGCCAGCAGCCTCGCGGGGGGGCGTACCGGGGAGCTGTTTTTT.

V gene TRBV29-1 combines with J gene TRBJ2-4, with 7 bases lining up with TRBD2. The V gene end was trimmed by 4 bases and the J gene end by 15 bases; junction bases not matched to a gene: 12. Per the germline V gene, CDR1 is SQVTM and CDR2 is ANQGSEA. The CDR3 is 12 amino acids. CDR3 amino acids: CSVAGAGDGPYF. CDR3 nucleotide sequence: TGCAGCGTTGCCGGCGCGGGAGACGGTCCGTACTTC.

The chain combines TRBV15 with TRBJ2-5; 9 bases map to TRBD2. This CDR3 region has 16 residues. CDR1 is LNHNV and CDR2 is YYDKDF in the germline V gene (reference sequence). The junction had 7 bases not matched to a gene; V was cut back by 3 bases and J by 2 bases. CDR3 residues: CATSRAGSGGQETQYF. CDR3 nucleotides: TGTGCCACCAGCAGGGCGGGTAGCGGGGGTCAAGAGACCCAGTACTTC.

V and J are TRBV9 and TRBJ2-2; 9 bases line up with TRBD2. V lost 0 bases, J lost 5 bases, and 8 bases stayed unmatched. CDR3 length: 17 amino acids. The germline V gene has CDR1 SGDLS and CDR2 YYNGEE. CDR3 sequence: CASSVDLAGYGTGELFF. The CDR3, as DNA: TGTGCCAGCAGCGTAGATCTAGCGGGATATGGTACCGGGGAGCTGTTTTTT.

The V and J genes are TRBV5-6 and TRBJ1-2, with TRBD1 matching 8 bases. The germline gives CDR1 SGHDT, CDR2 YYEEEE. The CDR3 has 19 amino acids. Germline trimming cut 3 bases from V and 4 bases from J; bases unmatched to any gene: 20. The CDR3 DNA is TGTGCCAGCAGCTCTTATAAACATACCGGGACAGGTCTCGGCTATGGCTACACCTTC. Its protein is CASSSYKHTGTGLGYGYTF.

This clone was detected a few times. This chain connects TRBV12-3 or TRBV12-4 to TRBJ1-5; 7 bases are a match to TRBD1. CDR3 length: 12 residues. V was clipped by 7 bases and J by 7 bases; unmatched bases: 4. The CDR3 nucleotides read TGTGCCAGCAATACAGGGGTCCAGCCCCAGCATTTT. It specifies CASNTGVQPQHF.

The chain carries TRBV10-3 and TRBJ1-5, with TRBD1 identical over 8 bases. V trimming: 2 bases; J trimming: 5 bases; junction bases outside the gene matches: 8. The germline V gene has CDR1 ENHRY and CDR2 SYGVKD. The CDR3 is 16 residues long. CDR3 in amino acids: CAISERGTGSHQPQHF. Written as DNA, the CDR3 is TGTGCCATCAGTGAGAGAGGGACAGGTTCGCATCAGCCCCAGCATTTT.

V usage is TRBV5-1 and J usage is TRBJ2-3, with D possibly TRBD2 on 6 matching bases. The CDR3 loop spans 15 amino acids. Germline CDR1 and CDR2: SGHRS and YFSETQ. Trimming stripped 0 bases from V and 6 bases from J, with 14 bases between. The CDR3 protein is CASSLAGGAGDTQYF. The DNA for the CDR3 is TGCGCCAGCAGCTTGGCCGGAGGGGCGGGCGATACGCAGTATTTT.

The chain joins TRBV7-9 to TRBJ1-1, with D possibly TRBD1 on 5 matching bases. CDR1 and CDR2 (germline): SEHNR, FQNEAQ (reference sequence). V was shortened by 6 bases and J by 1 base, with 9 bases between the two germline ends. The CDR3 length is 13 residues. The CDR3 nucleotides are TGTGCCAGCAGTCGACAGTCGAACACTGAAGCTTTCTTT. Its protein is CASSRQSNTEAFF.

This clone turned up a few times. This sequence joins TRBV30 and TRBJ2-2; D may be TRBD2 (5 bases). Germline V gene data show CDR1 as GTSNPN and CDR2 as SVGIG (reference sequence). The V gene lost 3 bases and the J gene lost 5 bases, with 13 bases spanning the gap. The CDR3 is 14 amino acids. The CDR3 here is CAWRWLTGTGELFF. The CDR3 region has the DNA TGTGCCTGGAGATGGTTGACGGGGACCGGGGAGCTGTTTTTT.

J is TRBJ1-2 and V is TRBV30; 9 bases agree with TRBD1. V lost 2 bases and J lost 0; bases outside the gene matches: 1. The V gene's germline CDR1 is GTSNPN and CDR2 SVGIG (reference sequence). CDR3 size: 14 residues. The CDR3 spells CAWSRDRANYGYTF. The CDR3 bases are TGTGCCTGGAGTAGGGACAGGGCTAACTATGGCTACACCTTC.

J is TRBJ1-5 and V is TRBV6-5, with 9 positions matching TRBD1. The junction had 7 bases not matched to a gene; V was cut back by 4 bases and J by 3 bases. The germline V gene encodes CDR1 MNHEY and CDR2 SVGAGI. This CDR3 contains 16 residues. CDR3 residues: CASSSHRDRDNQPQHF. The CDR3 coding sequence is TGTGCCAGCAGTTCTCACCGGGACAGGGACAATCAGCCCCAGCATTTT.

The chain employs TRBV28 and TRBJ2-4, with 8 bases aligning to TRBD1. Looked up from germline, CDR1 is MDHEN and CDR2 is SYDVKM. CDR3 length: 18 residues. The ends lost 6 bases at V and 1 base at J; junction bases unmatched: 14. The CDR3 nucleotides are TGTGCCAGCAGCCGCTACTCCGGGACAGGCTCCGCCAAAAACATTCAGTACTTC. Translation: CASSRYSGTGSAKNIQYF.

The chain is built from TRBV9 and TRBJ2-7; weak D call: TRBD2 (5 bases). Per germline, CDR1 SGDLS and CDR2 YYNGEE. Trimming shortened V by 0 bases and J by 3 bases, and 7 bases separated the two germline ends. This CDR3 region has 13 residues. The CDR3 reads CASSVAAGYEQYF. CDR3 in DNA: TGTGCCAGCAGCGTAGCGGCGGGCTACGAGCAGTACTTC.

Remarks on this clone: A read error may produce the germline difference seen at one junction end. The V and J genes are TRBV7-3 and TRBJ1-1; 11 bases are shared with TRBD1. This CDR3 has 14 amino acids. In germline, CDR1 is SGHTA, CDR2 FQGTGA. CDR3 residues: CAGSFGQGASEAFF. The CDR3 DNA is TGTGCCGGCAGCTTTGGACAGGGGGCGAGTGAAGCTTTCTTT.

V usage is TRBV24-1 and J usage is TRBJ2-1, with TRBD2 matching over 10 bases. The V and J ends lost 5 bases and 4 bases, in that order; junction bases with no gene match: 7. This CDR3 is 16 amino acids long. Germline V gene data show CDR1 as KGHDR and CDR2 as SFDVKD. CDR3 protein: CATSVSSGRQYNEQFF. CDR3 DNA sequence: TGTGCCACCAGTGTAAGTAGCGGGAGGCAGTACAATGAGCAGTTCTTC.